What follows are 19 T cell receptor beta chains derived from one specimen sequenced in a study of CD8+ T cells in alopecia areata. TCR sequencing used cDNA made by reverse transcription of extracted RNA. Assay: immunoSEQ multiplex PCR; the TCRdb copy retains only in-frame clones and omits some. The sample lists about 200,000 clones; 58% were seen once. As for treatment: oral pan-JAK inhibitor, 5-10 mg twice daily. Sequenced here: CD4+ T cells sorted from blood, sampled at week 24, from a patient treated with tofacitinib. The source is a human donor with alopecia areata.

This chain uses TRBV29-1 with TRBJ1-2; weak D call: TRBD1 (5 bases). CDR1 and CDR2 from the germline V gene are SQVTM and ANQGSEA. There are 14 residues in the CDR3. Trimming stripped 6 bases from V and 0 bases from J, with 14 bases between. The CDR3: CSVYPGTANYGYTF. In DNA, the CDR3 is TGCAGCGTCTATCCCGGGACTGCTAACTATGGCTACACCTTC.

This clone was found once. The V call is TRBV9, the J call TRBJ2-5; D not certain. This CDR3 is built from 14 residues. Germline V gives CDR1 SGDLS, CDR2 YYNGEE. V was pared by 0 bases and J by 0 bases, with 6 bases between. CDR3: CASSVGVDQETQYF. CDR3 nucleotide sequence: TGTGCCAGCAGCGTAGGCGTAGACCAAGAGACCCAGTACTTC.

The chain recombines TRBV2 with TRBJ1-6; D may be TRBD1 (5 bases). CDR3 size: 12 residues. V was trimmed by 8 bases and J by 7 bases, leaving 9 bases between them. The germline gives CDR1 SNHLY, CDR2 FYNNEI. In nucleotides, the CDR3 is TGTGCCAGCGGGACCGGAAATTCACCCCTCCACTTT. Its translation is CASGTGNSPLHF.

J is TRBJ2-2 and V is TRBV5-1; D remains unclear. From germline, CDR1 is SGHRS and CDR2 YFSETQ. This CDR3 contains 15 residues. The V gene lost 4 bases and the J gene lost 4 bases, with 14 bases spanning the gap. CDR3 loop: CASSPDPGGTGELFF. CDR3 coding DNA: TGCGCCAGCAGCCCAGACCCGGGCGGCACCGGGGAGCTGTTTTTT.

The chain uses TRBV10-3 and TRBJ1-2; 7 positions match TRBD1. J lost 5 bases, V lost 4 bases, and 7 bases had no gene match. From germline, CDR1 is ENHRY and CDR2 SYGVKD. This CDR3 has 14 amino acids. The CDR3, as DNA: TGTGCCATCAGTGCGGCAGGGGGAGAATATGGCTACACCTTC. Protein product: CAISAAGGEYGYTF.

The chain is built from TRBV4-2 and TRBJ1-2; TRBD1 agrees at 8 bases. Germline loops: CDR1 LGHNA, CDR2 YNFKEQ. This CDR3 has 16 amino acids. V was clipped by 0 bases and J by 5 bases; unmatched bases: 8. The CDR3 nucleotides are TGTGCCAGCAGCCAAGATCATCCCAGGGGGCTGTATGGCTACACCTTC. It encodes CASSQDHPRGLYGYTF.

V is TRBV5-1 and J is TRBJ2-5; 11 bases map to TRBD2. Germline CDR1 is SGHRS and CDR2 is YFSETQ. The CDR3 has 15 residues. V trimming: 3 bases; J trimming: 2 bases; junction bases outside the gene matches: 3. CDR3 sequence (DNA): TGCGCCAGCAGCTCGACTAGCGGGGCTCAAGAGACCCAGTACTTC. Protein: CASSSTSGAQETQYF.

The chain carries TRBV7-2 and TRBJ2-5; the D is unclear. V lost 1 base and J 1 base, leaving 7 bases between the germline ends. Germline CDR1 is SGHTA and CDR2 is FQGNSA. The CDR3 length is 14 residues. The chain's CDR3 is CASSLVAVQETQYF. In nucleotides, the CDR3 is TGTGCCAGCAGCTTAGTCGCGGTCCAAGAGACCCAGTACTTC.

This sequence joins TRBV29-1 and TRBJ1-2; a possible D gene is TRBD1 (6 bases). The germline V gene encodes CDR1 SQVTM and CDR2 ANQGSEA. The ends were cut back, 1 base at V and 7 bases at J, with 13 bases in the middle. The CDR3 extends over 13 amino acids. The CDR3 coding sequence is TGCAGCGTTGAAGCACAGGGTTTTAGTGGCTACACCTTC. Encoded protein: CSVEAQGFSGYTF.

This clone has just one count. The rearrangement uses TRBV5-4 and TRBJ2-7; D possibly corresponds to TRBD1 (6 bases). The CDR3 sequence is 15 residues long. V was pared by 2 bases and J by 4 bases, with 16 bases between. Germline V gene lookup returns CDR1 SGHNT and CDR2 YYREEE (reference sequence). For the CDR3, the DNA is TGTGCCAGCAGCTTAAACAGGGACCCGCTTTACGAGCAGTACTTC. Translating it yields CASSLNRDPLYEQYF.

In DNA form, the CDR3 reads TGCAGCGTTGAATGGGGCCTAAACACAGATACGCAGTATTTT. Translated, it gives CSVEWGLNTDTQYF. This chain uses TRBV29-1 with TRBJ2-3; tentative D call: TRBD1 (5 bases). V was cut by 2 bases and J by 2 bases, with 11 bases left in between. The CDR3 covers 14 residues. The germline CDR1 and CDR2 sequences are SQVTM and ANQGSEA.

The CDR3 loop reads CASSQEPTDTQYF. DNA for the CDR3: TGTGCCAGCAGCCAAGAACCCACAGATACGCAGTATTTT. V and J are TRBV4-2 and TRBJ2-3; D unclear. The CDR3 consists of 13 residues. Trimming pared 0 bases from V and 2 bases from J, leaving 3 bases between. CDR1 is LGHNA, CDR2 YNFKEQ, per germline.

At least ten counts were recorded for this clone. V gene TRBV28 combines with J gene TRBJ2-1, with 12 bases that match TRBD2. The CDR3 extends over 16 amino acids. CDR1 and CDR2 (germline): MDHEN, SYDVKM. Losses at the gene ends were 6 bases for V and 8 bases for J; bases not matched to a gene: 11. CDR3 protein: CASRPRLAGVGHEQFF. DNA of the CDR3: TGTGCCAGCAGACCGAGACTAGCGGGAGTGGGCCATGAGCAGTTCTTC.

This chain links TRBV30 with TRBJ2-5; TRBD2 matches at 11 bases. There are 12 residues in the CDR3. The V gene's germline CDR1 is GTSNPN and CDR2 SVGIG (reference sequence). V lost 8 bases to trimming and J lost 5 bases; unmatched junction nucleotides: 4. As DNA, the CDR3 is TGTGCCAGCTGGACTAGCGGGGAGACCCAGTACTTC. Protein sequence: CASWTSGETQYF. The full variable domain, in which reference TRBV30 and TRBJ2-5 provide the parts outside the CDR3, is SQTIHQWPATLVQPVGSPLSLECTVEGTSNPNLYWYRQAAGRGLQLLFYSVGIGQISSEVPQNLSASRPQDRQFILSSKKLLLSDSGFYLCASWTSGETQYFGPGTRLLVL.

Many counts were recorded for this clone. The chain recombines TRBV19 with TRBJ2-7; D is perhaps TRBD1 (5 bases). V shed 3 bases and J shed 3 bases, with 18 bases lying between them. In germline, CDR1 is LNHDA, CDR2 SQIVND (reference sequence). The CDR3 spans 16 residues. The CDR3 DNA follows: TGTGCCAGTAGTATTTCACACGACAGTTCCTACTACGAGCAGTACTTC. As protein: CASSISHDSSYYEQYF.

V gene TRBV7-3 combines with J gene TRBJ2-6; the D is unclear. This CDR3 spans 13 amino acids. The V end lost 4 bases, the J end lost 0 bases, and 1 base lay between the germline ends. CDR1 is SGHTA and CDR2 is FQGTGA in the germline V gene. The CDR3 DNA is TGTGCCAGCAGCTCCTCTGGGGCCAACGTCCTGACTTTC. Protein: CASSSSGANVLTF.

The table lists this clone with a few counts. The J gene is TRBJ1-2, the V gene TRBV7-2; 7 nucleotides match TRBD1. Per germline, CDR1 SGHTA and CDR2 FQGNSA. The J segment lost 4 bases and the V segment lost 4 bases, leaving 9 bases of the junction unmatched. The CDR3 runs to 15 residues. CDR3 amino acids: CASSYDTGVAYGYTF. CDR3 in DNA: TGTGCCAGCAGCTACGACACAGGGGTGGCCTATGGCTACACCTTC.

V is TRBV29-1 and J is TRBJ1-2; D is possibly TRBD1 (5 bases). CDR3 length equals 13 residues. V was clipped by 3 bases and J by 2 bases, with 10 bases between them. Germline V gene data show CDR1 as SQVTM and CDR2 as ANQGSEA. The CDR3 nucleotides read TGCAGCGTTGAGAGGGGAAGGAACTATGGCTACACCTTC. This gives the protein CSVERGRNYGYTF.

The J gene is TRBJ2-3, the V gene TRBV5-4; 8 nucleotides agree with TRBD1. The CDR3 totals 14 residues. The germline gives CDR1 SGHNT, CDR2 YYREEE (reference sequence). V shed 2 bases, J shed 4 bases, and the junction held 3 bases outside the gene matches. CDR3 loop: CASSFDRGADTQYF. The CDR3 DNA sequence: TGTGCCAGCAGCTTCGACAGGGGCGCAGATACGCAGTATTTT.